This is a list of T cell receptor beta chains from one sample in a study of breast tumors, draining lymph nodes, adjacent tissues. TCRdb re-called the multiplex PCR reads with MiXCR, one entry per CDR3 protein. The sample holds 15,000 to 20,000 distinct CDR3 sequences; less than 75% are singletons and the top ten take around 21%. Sequenced material: tumor-adjacent breast tissue. These receptors all come from a female donor with breast cancer. Some clones in this sample may be carry-over from other donors' samples. Both conserved end residues are part of each CDR3. A D gene is named only where the DNA matches it firmly. Part of the rows lack a size; the others show once, few, many or a class for expanded clones.

v_gene: TRBV5-1
d_gene: .
abundance: .
j_gene: TRBJ2-1
CDR3nt: TGCGCCAGCAGCTTGGTGGGGGGGCCCTACAATGAGCAGTTCTTC
CDR3aa: CASSLVGGPYNEQFF

v_gene: TRBV3-1
d_gene: TRBD2
abundance: many
j_gene: TRBJ2-1
CDR3nt: TGTGCCAGCAGCTCCCGGGATAGCGGGGGGGGAAATGAGCAGTTCTTC
CDR3aa: CASSSRDSGGGNEQFF

v_gene: TRBV5-1
d_gene: .
abundance: .
j_gene: TRBJ2-1
CDR3nt: TGCGCCAGCAGCTTGGGCAATGAGCAGCTCTTC
CDR3aa: CASSLGNEQLF

v_gene: TRBV5-6
d_gene: .
abundance: .
j_gene: TRBJ1-2
CDR3nt: TGTGCCAGCAGCTCACACCCTACAGACAGTCGCTATGGCTACACCTTC
CDR3aa: CASSSHPTDSRYGYTF

v_gene: TRBV4-1
d_gene: TRBD1
abundance: .
j_gene: TRBJ1-3
CDR3nt: TGCGCCAGCAGCCAAGATGTAACAGGGGGCGCAAACACCATATATTTT
CDR3aa: CASSQDVTGGANTIYF

v_gene: TRBV10-3
d_gene: TRBD2
abundance: .
j_gene: TRBJ2-7
CDR3nt: TGTGCCATCAGCCTAGCGGGAGTGGCCTACGAGCAGTACTTC
CDR3aa: CAISLAGVAYEQYF

v_gene: TRBV7-3
d_gene: .
abundance: once
j_gene: TRBJ2-1
CDR3nt: TGTGCCAGCAGCTCAATTAACTTCGATGAGCAGTTCTTC
CDR3aa: CASSSINFDEQFF

v_gene: TRBV7-2
d_gene: TRBD1
abundance: medium-sized
j_gene: TRBJ1-2
CDR3nt: TGTGCCAGCAGCATTGGACAGGAGGCTGGCTACACCTTC
CDR3aa: CASSIGQEAGYTF

v_gene: TRBV5-6
d_gene: TRBD1
abundance: medium-sized
j_gene: TRBJ1-2
CDR3nt: TGTGCCAGCTGTTTATGGGACAGGGATAACTATGGCTACACCTTC
CDR3aa: CASCLWDRDNYGYTF

v_gene: TRBV11-2
d_gene: .
abundance: .
j_gene: TRBJ2-3
CDR3nt: TGTGCCAGCAGCTACGGAGATACGCAGTATTTT
CDR3aa: CASSYGDTQYF

v_gene: TRBV3-1
d_gene: .
abundance: few
j_gene: TRBJ1-3
CDR3nt: TGTGCCAGCAGCCAGGGCTCTGGAAACACCATATATTTT
CDR3aa: CASSQGSGNTIYF

v_gene: TRBV15
d_gene: TRBD1
abundance: medium-sized
j_gene: TRBJ1-2
CDR3nt: TGTGCCACCGGGGGGAACAGGGGGGTGTATGGCTACACCTTC
CDR3aa: CATGGNRGVYGYTF